This T cell receptor (beta chain) was observed in a study of cytomegalovirus exposure and HLA in healthy donors (TCRdb year 2017). Turning to the overall study: According to an earlier analysis of several hundred of the donors, about 179 million T cells yielded over 90 million unique TCR beta sequences and more than 250 Gb of sequence data. An early release that covered about 640 HLA-typed donors contained approximately 300 gigabases of sequencing data and approximately 85 million unique TCR sequences. Of the approximately 400 genotyped donors, approximately 81% were placed in the genetic ancestry cluster associated with self-reported Caucasian donors. The study was designed to test whether signatures of past pathogen exposure could be identified by cataloging public T cell receptors. The T cell repertoires of roughly 660 subjects were profiled by immunosequencing and related to cytomegalovirus serostatus. Besides the first cohort of hundreds of subjects, a separate validation cohort made up of over a hundred different subjects was used. High-throughput TCR immunosequencing, statistical association of individual TCRs with disease status, and machine learning were combined to predict cytomegalovirus infection status. To study patterns of TCR occurrence, a later analysis re-analyzed previously published TCR beta repertoires from 600 to 750 donors and added high-resolution HLA genotyping. The later analysis used no new phenotypic data to find candidate immune exposures, relying instead on TCR beta sequences and their occurrence across donors. An earlier analysis of fewer than 700 of the donors applied high-throughput TCR beta sequencing to assess whether each TCR beta V gene segment acted as functional or pseudogenic. Alongside the repertoire data, information on donor age, sex, ethnicity and CMV serostatus was compiled. A later genetic analysis took genome-wide SNP genotypes for 398 of the 666 donors and used that subset as a discovery cohort. All discovery cohort repertoires had been generated on a single sequencing platform. HLA typing included class I and class II loci at four-digit resolution. Typing coverage varied by locus: 629-630 donors for A, B, C, DRB1 and DQB1; roughly 520 for DQA1; about 570 for DPA1; about 450 for DPB1. Because of strong linkage in the cohort, roughly five DR-DQ haplotypes were treated as single units for association and clustering. Among around 400 genotyped donors of the cohort, an average of approximately 240,000 unique TCR beta nucleotide sequences was sequenced per donor, of which about 19% were non-productive.

Regarding this clone: Its binding antigen is unknown. Per-nucleotide qualities are absent, and no much larger clonotype sits a single base away.

What the study reported, not specific to this receptor: Because HLA typing was unavailable for some donors at each locus, only the typed subset was used in association tests. Because the 87-base-pair reads could not distinguish some IMGT-functional V segments, including TRBV6-2 and TRBV6-3, those segments were excluded. Most TCR sequences were seen in very few donors, while some public TCRs were found in many individuals. In a later analysis, several top co-occurrence clusters were reported to appear linked to parvovirus B19, influenza, CMV and Epstein-Barr virus. The only immune exposure information available for the cohort was CMV serostatus. The authors suggested that the approach could potentially be generalized to other disease states and immunological phenotypes. A later genetic analysis associated a missense DCLRE1C variant with V-gene and J-gene trimming of TCR beta chains, and an independent cohort replicated the association. A later analysis found that TCR association rates varied across HLA loci, with DRB1 alleles showing the most associated TCRs and HLA-C alleles the fewest. According to a later genetic analysis, donors in an Asian-associated ancestry cluster had fewer N-insertions in productive TCRs than the approximately 690-donor mean. A further reported finding was that TCR beta sequences accurately predicted the HLA-A and HLA-B alleles for most subjects in the first cohort. A cluster of highly shared sequence variants was judged likely to be a technical artifact of the sequencing pipeline. Some 15 rarely observed V segments, including chromosome 9 orphons, were excluded from the earlier analysis of approximately 600 of the donors because counts were too low. According to a later analysis, most CMV-associated TCR beta chains appeared to be HLA-restricted, and the HLA associations seemed to be driven largely by CMV exposure. Linkage disequilibrium might explain the correlated functional status among segregating V segments, but an unknown experimental factor could not be ruled out. In a later analysis, HLA-associated TCR beta chains showed more clonal expansion and lower generation probabilities than non-associated chains that were equally common. Presence/absence analyses assumed roughly uniform sequencing depth across donors, an assumption that may not hold. In a later analysis, around 15,000 TCR beta sequences were associated with specific HLA alleles at a false discovery rate of 0.05. Three of the identified cytomegalovirus-associated TCR beta chains were confirmed in vitro to be specific for cytomegalovirus antigens. A total of fewer than 200 TCR beta chains were listed by the study as associated with cytomegalovirus. In an earlier analysis of approximately 590 of the donors, most TCR beta V segments appeared in productive rearrangements about 87% or about 30% of the time, broadly matching IMGT annotations. Only TCR beta chains were sequenced in this cohort, and the absence of alpha or paired-chain data limited detectable features. When HLA alleles, especially DR and DQ, strongly co-occurred, TCR associations were difficult to assign to individual alleles. The classifier was reported to diagnose cytomegalovirus status with high specificity and sensitivity in both the original cohort and the validation cohort.

Preparation of the library involved the immunoSEQ multiplex PCR assay. A mixture of 60 forward primers for TCR Vbeta segments and 13 reverse primers for TCR Jbeta segments was used in the multiplex PCR. Amplification of the CDR3 region of rearranged TCR beta genes was performed with a multiplex PCR assay on genomic DNA. On the Illumina HiSeq System, the amplified TCR beta libraries were sequenced as 87-base-pair reads. The paper's data handling went like this. A later analysis tallied 70 million to 100 million unique TCR beta chains across the 700 or so repertoires, and approximately 12 million of those chains were shared by two or more donors. Raw reads were error-corrected and collapsed into unique sequences by a nearest-neighbor algorithm in which closely related sequences were merged to remove PCR and sequencing errors. To assign V, D and J gene segments, CDR3 sequences were aligned to IMGT reference sequences. For a sequence to be retained, at least a six-nucleotide match to both a V gene segment and a J gene segment was required. A rearrangement counted as productive if the CDR3 had no stop codons and remained in frame with V and J, and every other rearrangement counted as non-productive. CDR3 was defined by IMGT convention, running from the second conserved V-encoded cysteine to the conserved J-encoded phenylalanine. The earlier analysis of about 610 of the donors excluded sequences that lacked an unambiguous match to a single V gene segment. An earlier analysis of several hundred of the donors called V segments functional above 56.7% productive rearrangements and segregating when the between-donor standard deviation exceeded 5%. A statistical classification framework was built for diagnosing cytomegalovirus status from the catalog of TCR beta chain sequences. In a later analysis, TCR nucleotide sequences were compared against IMGT/GENE-DB human TR gene sequences so that V and J genes could be assigned. A later analysis assigned CDR3 sequences and most-parsimonious VDJ recombination scenarios with the TCRdist pipeline. In a later analysis, each TCR beta chain was defined by its CDR3 amino acid sequence together with its V-gene family, and reads without a unique V-gene family were excluded. A later analysis removed nearly 600 highly shared, low-generation-probability nucleotide sequences to deal with suspected cross-contamination and a sequencing artifact. In a later analysis, a clonal expansion index was calculated for each public chain from normalized within-repertoire ranks of inferred template counts. Generation probabilities in a later analysis came from a VDJ recombination model fitted to out-of-frame rearrangements, and those results were checked against IGoR. Hypergeometric tests were used in a later analysis to score TCR-TCR, TCR-HLA and TCR-CMV co-occurrence, with a repertoire-size bias correction applied to the TCR pairs. In a later analysis, false discovery rates were estimated by permuting HLA or CMV assignments 20 times. A later analysis grouped co-occurring TCRs with DBSCAN, adding TCRdist sequence similarity when clustering within HLA-allele-positive subsets. Repertoires with fewer than 30,000 or more than 120,000 public chains, plus five repertoires with anomalous nucleotide sharing, were excluded from co-occurrence clustering. The table comes from immuneACCESS by way of TCRdb, which keeps in-frame sequences with V and J called. Part of the clones is missing from these tables; in studies checked, under half for an unresolved V gene and the rest for unknown reasons. Clone size and V and J calls were adopted from that table, with D and trimming inferred from the DNA. This sample holds about 200,000 clones; around 80% were observed only once. The ten top clones hold roughly 1.5% of the sample.

The cohort was made up of 666 healthy bone marrow donors. All cohort members were sampled while nominally healthy, although unrecorded immune exposures were likely present. The donor tested CMV seronegative and was one of the 352 seronegative cohort members. Each donor provided a peripheral blood sample, and peripheral blood mononuclear cells were used for TCR beta sequencing. Genomic DNA was extracted from the blood cell samples with the Qiagen DNeasy Blood Extraction Kit. V was cut back by 5 bases and J by 0 bases, leaving a gap of 11 bases between them. Including cysteine and phenylalanine, the CDR3 has 15 amino acids. Only the CDR3 portion is preserved as DNA: 45 bases, with reading frame beginning at the first base. CDR1 and CDR2 were assigned from the germline V gene as MDHEN and SYDVKM.

This receptor chain uses TRBV28 and TRBJ1-3; the D gene lacks a confident call. The receptor comes from a woman aged 18-35 years in good health and CMV-seronegative. Sequences were obtained from PBMCs. CDR3 reads: CASSESTSSGNTIYF. The nucleotides are TGTGCCAGCAGTGAAAGTACCAGCTCTGGAAACACCATATATTTT.